The rows below give T cell receptor beta chains drawn from one sample of a study of identical twins. From the 5' RACE reads, TCRdb called clonotypes with MiXCR, one entry per CDR3 protein. The data show hundreds of thousands of distinct CDR3 sequences, with about 8% seen just once and more than 2% held by the top ten. The sample also formed part of further work on yellow fever vaccine responses in identical twins.

Source material: memory (CD45RO+) T cells sorted from blood. The receptors come from a woman under 30 in good health. CDR3s leave out the opening cysteine and the closing phenylalanine or tryptophan.

V gene,J gene,CDR3 protein
TRBV7-6,TRBJ1-1,ASSSSIRATEAF
TRBV5-6,TRBJ2-3,ASSSPASGRIVTDTQY
TRBV6-1,TRBJ2-3,ASSEGVGSADTQY
TRBV5-1,TRBJ1-2,ASSLSPGQSANYGYT
TRBV6-1,TRBJ2-3,ASQRGTGSTDTQY
TRBV27,TRBJ1-5,ASSYTSGAQPQH
TRBV20-1,TRBJ2-5,SASSGGRETQY
TRBV14,TRBJ1-1,ASSPLVNTEAF
TRBV20-1,TRBJ2-1,SARSLTSGAFNEQF
TRBV20-1,TRBJ2-1,SAYLPPGLAGRRSSYNEQF
TRBV20-1,TRBJ1-4,SARGVSYEKLF
TRBV2,TRBJ1-5,ASSGLGRAQPQH
TRBV7-9,TRBJ1-6,ASSIGQQNSPLH
TRBV6-4,TRBJ2-2,ASSPGQGFTGELF